This T cell receptor beta chain was sequenced during a study of Ad26.COV2.S vaccination and SARS-CoV-2 variants. Germline lookup yields CDR1 MNHEY and CDR2 SMNVEV (reference sequence). Germline trimming cut 7 bases from V and 0 bases from J; bases unmatched to any gene: 9. The CDR3 extends over 17 amino acids. Described treatment: roughly 18 received Ad26.COV2.S at low or high dose, single or two shots; roughly five received placebo; per-sample allocation not given. The investigators took samples on day 63 after the first vaccine or placebo injection. The method was immunoSEQ multiplex PCR; TCRdb's version includes in-frame clones alone and lacks a portion of them. The sample includes around 300,000 clones, around 89% of them seen just once.

Sequencing used peripheral blood, obtained in a trial of Ad26.COV2.S vaccine versus placebo. J is TRBJ2-2 and V is TRBV27; 9 nucleotides line up with TRBD1. This receptor was taken from a person aged 18 to 59 who received the Ad26.COV2.S COVID-19 vaccine or a placebo. CDR3 sequence: CASTKTRDRANTGELFF. DNA for the CDR3: TGTGCCAGCACCAAAACCCGGGACAGGGCGAACACCGGGGAGCTGTTTTTT.